This is a list of T cell receptor beta chains from one sample in a study of T cell responses to AZD1222 COVID-19 vaccine. Generated by immunoSEQ multiplex PCR, the TCRdb table keeps only in-frame clones and is missing some. This table holds about 170,000 clones, over 85% found once. The starting material was peripheral blood, obtained on day 0 of AZD1222 vaccination. Receptors originate from an adult in good health. Each CDR3 is given with its conserved first and last residue. The order of the fields is J gene, D gene, clone size, V gene, CDR3 length, CDR3 protein, CDR3 DNA. D genes are given only for firm matches. Only part of the rows carry a size: once, few, many, or a class if the clone is expanded.

j_gene: TRBJ2-7
d_gene: .
abundance: once
v_gene: TRBV6-2/TRBV6-3
len: 12
CDR3aa: CASSYWGYEQYF
CDR3nt: TGTGCCAGCAGTTACTGGGGGTACGAGCAGTACTTC

j_gene: TRBJ2-5
d_gene: .
abundance: .
v_gene: TRBV5-1
len: 11
CDR3aa: CASNNEETQYF
CDR3nt: TGCGCCAGCAATAATGAAGAGACCCAGTACTTC

j_gene: TRBJ1-1
d_gene: .
abundance: .
v_gene: TRBV5-1
len: 16
CDR3aa: CASSLAGYPTDTEAFF
CDR3nt: TGCGCCAGCAGCTTGGCAGGGTACCCTACCGACACTGAAGCTTTCTTT

j_gene: TRBJ2-3
d_gene: .
abundance: .
v_gene: TRBV18
len: 15
CDR3aa: CASSPIEGDGDTQYF
CDR3nt: TGTGCCAGCTCACCAATTGAAGGGGACGGAGATACGCAGTATTTT

j_gene: TRBJ2-1
d_gene: .
abundance: .
v_gene: TRBV4-1
len: 16
CDR3aa: CASSQDPASSYNEQFF
CDR3nt: TGCGCCAGCAGCCAAGATCCAGCGAGTTCCTACAATGAGCAGTTCTTC

j_gene: TRBJ1-2
d_gene: TRBD1
abundance: .
v_gene: TRBV2
len: 14
CDR3aa: CASSGQGALYGYTF
CDR3nt: TGTGCCAGCAGTGGACAGGGGGCTCTCTATGGCTACACCTTC

j_gene: TRBJ2-7
d_gene: .
abundance: .
v_gene: TRBV12-3/TRBV12-4
len: 12
CDR3aa: CASSLGRVGQYF
CDR3nt: TGTGCCAGCAGTTTAGGACGGGTTGGGCAGTACTTC

j_gene: TRBJ2-3
d_gene: .
abundance: .
v_gene: TRBV2
len: 15
CDR3aa: CASRAQALGTDTQYF
CDR3nt: TGTGCCAGCAGAGCTCAGGCCCTAGGCACAGATACGCAGTATTTT

j_gene: TRBJ1-2
d_gene: .
abundance: .
v_gene: TRBV18
len: 16
CDR3aa: CASSPITGTTNYGYTF
CDR3nt: TGTGCCAGCTCACCGATAACAGGGACTACTAACTATGGCTACACCTTC

j_gene: TRBJ1-3
d_gene: .
abundance: .
v_gene: TRBV6-5
len: 14
CDR3aa: CASIKRVSGNTIYF
CDR3nt: TGTGCCAGCATTAAAAGGGTCTCTGGAAACACCATATATTTT

j_gene: TRBJ1-1
d_gene: .
abundance: .
v_gene: TRBV11-2
len: 15
CDR3aa: CASSFGRVRNTEAFF
CDR3nt: TGTGCCAGCAGCTTTGGCCGAGTCCGGAACACTGAAGCTTTCTTT

j_gene: TRBJ1-5
d_gene: .
abundance: .
v_gene: TRBV6-5
len: 15
CDR3aa: CASSPVPGHNQPQHF
CDR3nt: TGTGCCAGCAGCCCCGTCCCGGGACACAATCAGCCCCAGCATTTT

j_gene: TRBJ1-2
d_gene: TRBD1
abundance: .
v_gene: TRBV7-9
len: 15
CDR3aa: CASSSPGGLGYGYTF
CDR3nt: TGTGCCAGCAGCTCCCCAGGGGGCTTGGGCTATGGCTACACCTTC

j_gene: TRBJ2-1
d_gene: TRBD1
abundance: .
v_gene: TRBV11-2
len: 15
CDR3aa: CASSPRTGGYNEQFF
CDR3nt: TGTGCCAGCAGCCCGCGGACAGGGGGCTACAATGAGCAGTTCTTC

j_gene: TRBJ1-3
d_gene: .
abundance: .
v_gene: TRBV6-5
len: 15
CDR3aa: CASSSGDSSGNTIYF
CDR3nt: TGTGCCAGCAGTTCAGGGGATAGTTCTGGAAACACCATATATTTT

j_gene: TRBJ2-7
d_gene: .
abundance: .
v_gene: TRBV18
len: 13
CDR3aa: CASSPGRVYEQYF
CDR3nt: TGTGCCAGCTCACCAGGAAGGGTTTACGAGCAGTACTTC

j_gene: TRBJ2-1
d_gene: .
abundance: .
v_gene: TRBV3-1/TRBV3-2
len: 15
CDR3aa: CASSQGTVGYNEQFF
CDR3nt: TGTGCCAGCAGCCAAGGGACTGTGGGATATAATGAGCAGTTCTTC

j_gene: TRBJ2-2
d_gene: .
abundance: once
v_gene: TRBV2
len: 17
CDR3aa: CASSAYLGRRRTGELFF
CDR3nt: TGTGCCAGCAGTGCGTATCTGGGACGGAGAAGAACCGGGGAGCTGTTTTTT

j_gene: TRBJ1-1
d_gene: .
abundance: .
v_gene: TRBV25-1
len: 15
CDR3aa: CASSDTRDMNTEAFF
CDR3nt: TGTGCCAGCAGTGATACCCGGGACATGAACACTGAAGCTTTCTTT

j_gene: TRBJ2-7
d_gene: TRBD2
abundance: .
v_gene: TRBV10-1
len: 15
CDR3aa: CASSESTSGRLEQYF
CDR3nt: TGCGCCAGCAGTGAGTCGACTAGCGGGAGGCTCGAGCAGTACTTC

j_gene: TRBJ2-7
d_gene: .
abundance: few
v_gene: TRBV27
len: 13
CDR3aa: CASSLGGWPEQYF
CDR3nt: TGTGCCAGCAGTTTAGGGGGCTGGCCCGAGCAGTACTTC

j_gene: TRBJ1-1
d_gene: .
abundance: .
v_gene: TRBV18
len: 15
CDR3aa: CASSPPKGPNTEAFF
CDR3nt: TGTGCCAGCTCACCACCAAAAGGACCGAACACTGAAGCTTTCTTT

j_gene: TRBJ1-1
d_gene: .
abundance: .
v_gene: TRBV5-1
len: 14
CDR3aa: CASSLEPPNTEAFF
CDR3nt: TGCGCCAGCAGCTTGGAGCCCCCGAACACTGAAGCTTTCTTT

j_gene: TRBJ1-2
d_gene: .
abundance: .
v_gene: TRBV2
len: 18
CDR3aa: CASSDSRPDWGRGYGYTF
CDR3nt: TGTGCCAGCAGTGATTCACGACCCGACTGGGGGCGCGGCTATGGCTACACCTTC

j_gene: TRBJ1-1
d_gene: .
abundance: .
v_gene: TRBV7-9
len: 12
CDR3aa: CASSVGGAEAFF
CDR3nt: TGTGCCAGCAGCGTGGGGGGCGCTGAAGCTTTCTTT

j_gene: TRBJ2-7
d_gene: .
abundance: .
v_gene: TRBV29-1
len: 13
CDR3aa: CSIRLPPAGEQYF
CDR3nt: TGCAGCATCAGACTACCGCCTGCCGGCGAGCAGTACTTC

j_gene: TRBJ1-1
d_gene: TRBD1
abundance: .
v_gene: TRBV6-5
len: 13
CDR3aa: CASSYSPTGEAFF
CDR3nt: TGTGCCAGCAGTTACTCCCCGACAGGGGAAGCTTTCTTT

j_gene: TRBJ1-5
d_gene: .
abundance: .
v_gene: TRBV29-1
len: 13
CDR3aa: CSVQLARNQPQHF
CDR3nt: TGCAGCGTCCAACTCGCCCGCAATCAGCCCCAGCATTTT

j_gene: TRBJ1-2
d_gene: .
abundance: .
v_gene: TRBV13
len: 14
CDR3aa: CASSHGSGPYGYTF
CDR3nt: TGTGCCAGCAGCCACGGGTCGGGGCCCTATGGCTACACCTTC

j_gene: TRBJ1-5
d_gene: .
abundance: .
v_gene: TRBV20-1
len: 13
CDR3aa: CSASHREGQPQHF
CDR3nt: TGCAGTGCTAGTCATAGGGAGGGTCAGCCCCAGCATTTT

j_gene: TRBJ1-1
d_gene: TRBD1
abundance: .
v_gene: TRBV5-1
len: 13
CDR3aa: CASSPDGQGEAFF
CDR3nt: TGCGCCAGCAGCCCGGATGGACAGGGGGAAGCTTTCTTT

j_gene: TRBJ2-7
d_gene: .
abundance: .
v_gene: TRBV5-8
len: 13
CDR3aa: CASRGRGGYEQYF
CDR3nt: TGTGCCAGCAGGGGACGCGGCGGCTACGAGCAGTACTTC

j_gene: TRBJ2-7
d_gene: TRBD1
abundance: .
v_gene: TRBV25-1
len: 16
CDR3aa: CASSDPGQGALNEQYF
CDR3nt: TGTGCCAGCAGTGACCCGGGACAGGGGGCTTTAAACGAGCAGTACTTC

j_gene: TRBJ2-1
d_gene: TRBD2
abundance: .
v_gene: TRBV4-2
len: 17
CDR3aa: CASSQEMGAGGRNEQFF
CDR3nt: TGTGCCAGCAGCCAAGAAATGGGAGCGGGGGGGCGGAATGAGCAGTTCTTC

j_gene: TRBJ2-5
d_gene: TRBD2
abundance: .
v_gene: TRBV2
len: 18
CDR3aa: CASSERSTSGISGETQYF
CDR3nt: TGTGCCAGCAGTGAGAGGTCGACTAGCGGCATTTCGGGGGAGACCCAGTACTTC

j_gene: TRBJ2-3
d_gene: TRBD2
abundance: .
v_gene: TRBV15
len: 14
CDR3aa: CATSRATSADTQYF
CDR3nt: TGTGCCACCAGCAGAGCGACTAGCGCCGATACGCAGTATTTT

j_gene: TRBJ1-2
d_gene: TRBD1
abundance: .
v_gene: TRBV7-9
len: 13
CDR3aa: CASSFDRDYGYTF
CDR3nt: TGTGCCAGCAGCTTCGACAGGGACTATGGCTACACCTTC

j_gene: TRBJ2-7
d_gene: .
abundance: .
v_gene: TRBV2
len: 13
CDR3aa: CASRDRAFGEQYF
CDR3nt: TGTGCCAGCAGGGACCGGGCTTTTGGCGAGCAGTACTTC

j_gene: TRBJ2-7
d_gene: .
abundance: .
v_gene: TRBV2
len: 12
CDR3aa: CASSLPRGPLYF
CDR3nt: TGTGCCAGCAGCCTGCCGAGGGGCCCTTTGTACTTC

j_gene: TRBJ1-4
d_gene: .
abundance: few
v_gene: TRBV5-4
len: 16
CDR3aa: CASSTDLGEVREKLFF
CDR3nt: TGTGCCAGCAGCACAGACCTCGGGGAGGTCCGCGAAAAACTGTTTTTT

j_gene: TRBJ1-2
d_gene: .
abundance: .
v_gene: TRBV6-1
len: 13
CDR3aa: CASSEVAVYGYTF
CDR3nt: TGTGCCAGCAGTGAAGTGGCAGTCTATGGCTACACCTTC

j_gene: TRBJ2-1
d_gene: TRBD1
abundance: .
v_gene: TRBV27
len: 15
CDR3aa: CASSPDRGSYNEQFF
CDR3nt: TGTGCCAGCAGTCCCGACAGGGGTTCCTACAATGAGCAGTTCTTC

j_gene: TRBJ1-2
d_gene: .
abundance: .
v_gene: TRBV5-1
len: 14
CDR3aa: CASSRALTVYGYTF
CDR3nt: TGCGCCAGCAGCCGGGCGTTAACGGTCTATGGCTACACCTTC

j_gene: TRBJ1-6
d_gene: .
abundance: .
v_gene: TRBV24-1
len: 12
CDR3aa: CATSDWAFSLHF
CDR3nt: TGTGCCACCAGTGATTGGGCCTTCTCCCTCCACTTT

j_gene: TRBJ1-2
d_gene: .
abundance: .
v_gene: TRBV6-5
len: 14
CDR3aa: CASSLRQDLYGYTF
CDR3nt: TGTGCCAGCAGTTTGCGACAGGATCTCTATGGCTACACCTTC

j_gene: TRBJ2-1
d_gene: TRBD1
abundance: .
v_gene: TRBV18
len: 16
CDR3aa: CASSPPERGLYNEQFF
CDR3nt: TGTGCCAGCTCACCACCGGAGAGGGGGCTGTACAATGAGCAGTTCTTC

j_gene: TRBJ1-4
d_gene: TRBD1
abundance: .
v_gene: TRBV30
len: 15
CDR3aa: CAWGGQGLSNEKLFF
CDR3nt: TGTGCCTGGGGGGGACAGGGGTTATCTAATGAAAAACTGTTTTTT

j_gene: TRBJ2-7
d_gene: .
abundance: .
v_gene: TRBV5-1
len: 12
CDR3aa: CASSRTDYEQYF
CDR3nt: TGCGCCAGCAGCCGGACAGACTACGAGCAGTACTTC

j_gene: TRBJ1-1
d_gene: .
abundance: .
v_gene: TRBV5-1
len: 11
CDR3aa: CASSVGGEAFF
CDR3nt: TGCGCCAGCTCAGTGGGGGGTGAAGCTTTCTTT

j_gene: TRBJ1-2
d_gene: .
abundance: .
v_gene: TRBV29-1
len: 11
CDR3aa: CSLLGVDGYTF
CDR3nt: TGCAGCCTATTGGGAGTAGACGGCTACACCTTC

j_gene: TRBJ1-6
d_gene: .
abundance: .
v_gene: TRBV6-5
len: 15
CDR3aa: CASKAESSYNSPLHF
CDR3nt: TGTGCCAGCAAAGCGGAGAGCTCCTATAATTCACCCCTCCACTTT

j_gene: TRBJ2-4
d_gene: .
abundance: .
v_gene: TRBV3-1/TRBV3-2
len: 13
CDR3aa: CASSQDAGNIQYF
CDR3nt: TGTGCCAGCAGCCAAGATGCAGGCAACATTCAGTACTTC

j_gene: TRBJ2-1
d_gene: TRBD2
abundance: .
v_gene: TRBV2
len: 16
CDR3aa: CASSIAGAMVANEQFF
CDR3nt: TGTGCCAGCAGTATAGCGGGAGCTATGGTCGCGAATGAGCAGTTCTTC

j_gene: TRBJ1-1
d_gene: .
abundance: .
v_gene: TRBV19
len: 13
CDR3aa: CASMAEGETEAFF
CDR3nt: TGTGCCAGTATGGCCGAAGGGGAAACTGAAGCTTTCTTT

j_gene: TRBJ1-4
d_gene: .
abundance: .
v_gene: TRBV5-1
len: 13
CDR3aa: CASRKGDNEKLFF
CDR3nt: TGCGCCAGCAGAAAAGGAGACAACGAAAAACTGTTTTTT

j_gene: TRBJ2-5
d_gene: .
abundance: .
v_gene: TRBV5-1
len: 15
CDR3aa: CASSPDGGFQETQYF
CDR3nt: TGCGCCAGCAGTCCGGACGGCGGGTTTCAAGAGACCCAGTACTTC

j_gene: TRBJ2-7
d_gene: .
abundance: .
v_gene: TRBV7-8
len: 15
CDR3aa: CASSLLVRGTYEQYF
CDR3nt: TGTGCCAGCAGCCTGCTAGTTAGGGGGACCTACGAGCAGTACTTC

j_gene: TRBJ1-4
d_gene: .
abundance: .
v_gene: TRBV30
len: 11
CDR3aa: CAWSVHEKLFF
CDR3nt: TGTGCCTGGAGTGTACATGAAAAACTGTTTTTT

j_gene: TRBJ2-7
d_gene: .
abundance: .
v_gene: TRBV7-8
len: 14
CDR3aa: CASSLASRKYEQYF
CDR3nt: TGTGCCAGCAGCTTAGCGTCCAGAAAGTACGAGCAGTACTTC